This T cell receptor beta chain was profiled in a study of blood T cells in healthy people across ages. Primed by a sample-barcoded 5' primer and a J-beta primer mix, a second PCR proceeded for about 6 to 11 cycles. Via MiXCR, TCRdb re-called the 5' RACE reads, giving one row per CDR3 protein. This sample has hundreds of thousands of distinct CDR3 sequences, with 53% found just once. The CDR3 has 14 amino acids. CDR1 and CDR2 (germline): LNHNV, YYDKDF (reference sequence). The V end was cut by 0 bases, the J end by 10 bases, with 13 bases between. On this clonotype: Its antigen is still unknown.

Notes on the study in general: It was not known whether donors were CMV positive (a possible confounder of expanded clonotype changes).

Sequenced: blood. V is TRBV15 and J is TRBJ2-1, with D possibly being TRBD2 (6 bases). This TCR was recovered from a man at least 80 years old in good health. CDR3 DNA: TGTGCCACCAGCAGAGATGAGTGGGCGGGGGAGCAGTTCTTC. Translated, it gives CATSRDEWAGEQFF.